This T cell receptor beta chain was sequenced during a study of T-cell memory formation after mild COVID-19. This CDR3 region has 12 residues. V lost 2 bases, J lost 6 bases, and 8 bases lay in between. The germline V gene encodes CDR1 SGHDT and CDR2 YYEEEE. MiXCR was run by TCRdb on the 5' RACE reads, yielding one entry per CDR3 protein. The sample contains roughly 150,000 distinct CDR3 sequences, more than 12% of which appear only once. This clonotype has only a few counts. The sample taken for sequencing was PBMCs or a T cell subset sorted from them (not recorded which). This receptor was obtained from an adult woman who had mild COVID-19 (a few samples of this study predate the infection). Cell type and time point are not known. The V gene is TRBV5-6, the J gene TRBJ1-1; D ambiguous. CDR3 sequence reads: CASSFSSAEAFF. The CDR3 DNA reads TGTGCCAGCAGCTTTAGTAGCGCTGAAGCTTTCTTT.